This TCR beta chain is from a study of shared clonotypes between healthy human individuals. In the study overall: Per-donor plates numbered three CD4 naive, three CD4 memory, two CD8 naive and one CD8 memory. General study findings and limits: Generally, estimated richness proved larger in naive subsets than it did in memory subsets. Shared clonotypes across all four donors exceeded non-shared ones in generation probability. Limitation of the genetic and exposure-history diversity represented came from the few donors.

Clones were sequenced by immunoSEQ multiplex PCR, and TCRdb holds only the in-frame ones, with some missing. The profile shows 600,000 to 750,000 clones, roughly 87% of them singletons. J gave up 8 bases and V 6 bases, and 9 bases lay outside the gene matches. This CDR3 is built from 14 residues. Germline CDR1 and CDR2: MDHEN and SYDVKM. Points on this clone: No antigen is known for it.

This chain joins TRBV28 and TRBJ2-1, with 8 positions matching TRBD1. The receptor comes from a man in his late teens or twenties in good health. Some clones in this sample may be carry-over from other donors' samples. Input material: memory CD8+ T cells from PBMCs. Subset denoted: CD45RO+ cells pooled with CCR7-negative TemRA cells. The CDR3 nucleotides read TGTGCCAGCAGCCCAGGGGGCGGGATCCATGAGCAGTTCTTC. It translates to CASSPGGGIHEQFF. Full variable domain (missing parts from reference TRBV28 and TRBJ2-1): DVKVTQSSRYLVKRTGEKVFLECVQDMDHENMFWYRQDPGLGLRLIYFSYDVKMKEKGDIPEGYSVSREKKERFSLILESASTNQTSMYLCASSPGGGIHEQFFGPGTRLTVL.